This TCR beta chain was profiled in a study of vaccination and CD4 T cells after COVID-19. As to treatment: approximately 9-day PBMC culture with coronavirus spike peptide pools or control peptides (ViraFEST assay). Germline CDR1 is SGHTA and CDR2 is FQGNSA. V was clipped by 4 bases and J by 3 bases; unmatched bases: 10. The CDR3 has 17 residues. Cultured CD4+ T-cell DNA underwent Oncomine TCR Beta short-read sequencing. MiXCR was run by TCRdb on the PCR reads, yielding one entry per CDR3 protein. Seen here are 20,000 to 25,000 distinct CDR3 sequences, 67% observed once, and the top ten hold roughly 17%. This clonotype has just a few counts. Its antigen is currently unknown.

This sequence joins TRBV7-2 and TRBJ2-3, with TRBD1 identical over 10 bases. This TCR was recovered from a human donor who received a COVID-19 vaccine. The material was CD4+ T cells from blood, cultured in vitro, obtained after SARS-CoV-2 vaccination. The CDR3 region is CASSSRTGGDRTDTQYF. CDR3 nucleotide sequence: TGTGCCAGCAGCTCCCGGACAGGGGGGGATAGGACAGATACGCAGTATTTT.